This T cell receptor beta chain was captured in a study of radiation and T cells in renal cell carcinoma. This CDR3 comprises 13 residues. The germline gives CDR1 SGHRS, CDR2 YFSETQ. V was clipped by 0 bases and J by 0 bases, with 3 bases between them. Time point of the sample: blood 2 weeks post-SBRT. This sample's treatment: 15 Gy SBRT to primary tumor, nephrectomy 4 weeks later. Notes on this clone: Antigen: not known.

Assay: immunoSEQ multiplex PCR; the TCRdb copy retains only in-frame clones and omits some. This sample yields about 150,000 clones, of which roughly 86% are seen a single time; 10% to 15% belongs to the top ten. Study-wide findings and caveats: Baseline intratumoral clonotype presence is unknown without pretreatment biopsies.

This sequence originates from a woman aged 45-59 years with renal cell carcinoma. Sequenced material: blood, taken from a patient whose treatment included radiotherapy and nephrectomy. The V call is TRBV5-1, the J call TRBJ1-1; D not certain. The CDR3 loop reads CASSLELNTEAFF. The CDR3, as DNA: TGCGCCAGCAGCTTGGAGCTGAACACTGAAGCTTTCTTT.